The 16 T cell receptor beta chains below were found in one sample sequenced in a study of T cell responses to AZD1222 COVID-19 vaccine. Some clones are missing from TCRdb's copy, which holds only in-frame ones; the method was immunoSEQ multiplex PCR. The table records around 100,000 clones, approximately 88% of them present only once. This material consisted of peripheral blood, taken on day 0 of AZD1222 vaccination. These receptors all stem from an adult in good health.

This clone was seen a single time. V and J are TRBV18 and TRBJ1-3; D unresolved. V shed 3 bases and J shed 2 bases, with 11 bases lying between them. The CDR3 runs 15 residues. Per the germline V gene, CDR1 is KGHSH and CDR2 is LQKENI. CDR3 sequence (DNA): TGTGCCAGCTCACCCGGCGTCGGGGCTGGAAACACCATATATTTT. The encoded protein is CASSPGVGAGNTIYF.

About this clone: The same CDR3 also results from other DNA sequences found in this sample. The rearrangement uses TRBV7-2 and TRBJ1-1; D is possibly TRBD1 (5 bases). CDR1 and CDR2 from the germline V gene are SGHTA and FQGNSA. The CDR3 runs 14 residues. Trimming shortened V by 5 bases and J by 5 bases, and 15 bases separated the two germline ends. CDR3 DNA sequence: TGTGCCAGCAGCCCCCAGGGCCGGAGGACTGAAGCTTTCTTT. Translating gives CASSPQGRRTEAFF.

This clone appeared a single time. This rearrangement joins TRBV2 to TRBJ2-4, with 12 nucleotides matching TRBD2. Germline CDR1 is SNHLY and CDR2 is FYNNEI. Trimming removed 0 bases from V and 9 bases from J; junction bases left unmatched: 12. The CDR3 totals 18 residues. The CDR3 coding sequence is TGTGCCAGCAGTGAAGCCGGGGCTAGCGGGGGGGTGAGGGTCATTCAGTACTTC. Protein: CASSEAGASGGVRVIQYF. The full variable domain, completed using reference TRBV2 and TRBJ2-4, is EPEVTQTPSHQVTQMGQEVILRCVPISNHLYFYWYRQILGQKVEFLVSFYNNEISEKSEIFDDQFSVERPDGSNFTLKIRSTKLEDSAMYFCASSEAGASGGVRVIQYFGAGTRLSVL.

The CDR3 DNA sequence: TGCGCCAGCAGCCAAGACGACTATGGGGCAGGGGTGAGTGGCTACACCTTC. Protein: CASSQDDYGAGVSGYTF. The chain is built from TRBV4-1 and TRBJ1-2, with a possible D match to TRBD1 (6 bases). V lost 0 bases, J lost 7 bases, and 21 bases lay in between. Germline assignment: CDR1 MGHRA and CDR2 YSYEKL. CDR3 size: 17 residues.

The rearrangement links TRBV10-3 to TRBJ2-5; D possibly corresponds to TRBD2 (6 bases). Germline CDR1 and CDR2: ENHRY and SYGVKD. The CDR3 totals 13 residues. The V end lost 6 bases, the J end lost 4 bases, and 12 bases lay between the germline ends. In nucleotides, the CDR3 is TGTGCCATCAGCGCTAGCGTCGGAGAGACCCAGTACTTC. Its translation is CAISASVGETQYF.

Concerning this clone itself: Other DNA sequences of this sample code for an identical CDR3. The chain employs TRBV10-3 and TRBJ2-3; D may correspond to TRBD1 or TRBD2 (5 bases each). The V end was cut by 0 bases, the J end by 6 bases, with 10 bases between. Germline lookup yields CDR1 ENHRY and CDR2 SYGVKD. This CDR3 comprises 14 residues. Written as DNA, the CDR3 is TGTGCCATCAGTGAGTCGGTTGGGACCGATACGCAGTATTTT. This gives the protein CAISESVGTDTQYF.

This clone was picked up one time. This sequence joins TRBV6-2 or TRBV6-3 and TRBJ2-7; D gene uncertain. V lost 5 bases and J lost 4, with 9 bases in between. The CDR3 is 12 amino acids. From germline, CDR1 is MNHEY and CDR2 SVGEGT. CDR3 residues: CASSDTRYEQYF. CDR3 sequence (DNA): TGTGCCAGCAGTGACACCAGATACGAGCAGTACTTC.

The chain recombines TRBV3-1 (or the pseudogene TRBV3-2) with TRBJ1-2, with D hard to call. The V end lost 1 base, the J end lost 8 bases, and 11 bases lay between the germline ends. Germline V gene lookup returns CDR1 LGHDT and CDR2 YNNKEL (reference sequence). The CDR3 length is 13 residues. The CDR3 nucleotides read TGTGCCAGCAGCCAAGGTGCTTTGGAAGGCTACACCTTC. Encoded protein: CASSQGALEGYTF.

The chain recombines TRBV7-2 with TRBJ1-1; no definite D call. Trimming removed 1 base at V and 1 base at J, with 7 bases between. The CDR3 length is 14 residues. The V gene's germline CDR1 is SGHTA and CDR2 FQGNSA. DNA for the CDR3: TGTGCCAGCAGCTTAGAGTACGGGAACACTGAAGCTTTCTTT. This codes for CASSLEYGNTEAFF.

J is TRBJ1-2 and V is TRBV21-1. TRBV21-1 is deemed a pseudogene. The CDR3 totals 15 residues. CDR3 residues: CASSKVTPTNYGYTF. CDR3 DNA sequence: TGTGCCAGCAGCAAAGTGACGCCTACTAACTATGGCTACACCTTC.

The V gene is TRBV18, the J gene TRBJ2-7; D gene ambiguous. The CDR3 length is 13 residues. Trimming cost V 3 bases and J 6 bases, with 12 bases left between them. Germline CDR1 reads KGHSH; CDR2 reads LQKENI. The CDR3 region is CASSPAGLGEQYF. The CDR3 nucleotides are TGTGCCAGCTCACCGGCCGGGCTTGGCGAGCAGTACTTC.

This chain links TRBV12-5 with TRBJ1-5, with 10 bases identical to TRBD1. The J segment lost 4 bases and the V segment lost 4 bases, leaving 4 bases of the junction unmatched. The germline V gene has CDR1 LGHNT and CDR2 FRNRAP. The CDR3 length is 15 residues. The CDR3 reads CASGYWTGGNQPQHF. The CDR3 DNA sequence: TGTGCTAGTGGTTATTGGACAGGGGGTAATCAGCCCCAGCATTTT.

This clone was counted once. The V and J genes are TRBV7-6 and TRBJ1-1, with D perhaps TRBD1 (5 bases). Germline CDR1 and CDR2: SGHVS and FNYEAQ. Trimming pared 3 bases from V and 4 bases from J, leaving 18 bases between. The CDR3 extends over 16 amino acids. DNA for the CDR3: TGTGCCAGCAGCTTCGGAAACTTGGGGGATGTCACTGAAGCTTTCTTT. This sequence encodes CASSFGNLGDVTEAFF.

The chain recombines TRBV7-9 with TRBJ1-3; no firm D call. CDR3 length equals 12 residues. V was pared by 5 bases and J by 4 bases, with 6 bases between. CDR1 and CDR2 (germline): SEHNR, FQNEAQ (reference sequence). The DNA for the CDR3 is TGTGCCAGCAGCCCCCTCGGAAACACCATATATTTT. Translating it yields CASSPLGNTIYF.

The rearrangement joins TRBV10-3 to TRBJ2-7; D may be TRBD2 (6 bases). The CDR3 spans 14 residues. Germline V CDR1 and CDR2: ENHRY, SYGVKD. V was cut by 4 bases and J by 1 base, with 11 bases left in between. The CDR3 loop reads CAISADGSSYEQYF. CDR3 nucleotides: TGTGCCATCAGTGCTGACGGGAGTTCCTACGAGCAGTACTTC.

The chain employs TRBV27 and TRBJ2-1; the D call may be TRBD1 or TRBD2 (5 bases each). CDR1 and CDR2 from the germline V gene are MNHEY and SMNVEV (reference sequence). Trimming cost V 4 bases and J 6 bases, with 16 bases left between them. The CDR3 sequence is 15 residues long. The CDR3 loop is CASSWDPPGSNEQFF. CDR3 DNA sequence: TGTGCCAGCAGTTGGGACCCGCCGGGAAGCAATGAGCAGTTCTTC.